A single sample is the source of the 9 T cell receptor beta chains below, sequenced in a study of blood T cell repertoires in COVID-19. The data were produced by immunoSEQ multiplex PCR, yet TCRdb's version contains in-frame clones alone and is incomplete. The table records a few hundred thousand clones, about 85% of them present only once. The sample taken for sequencing was peripheral blood. These receptors all stem from a human donor with COVID-19, enrolled during active disease. The donor label of this sample is uncertain.

The chain carries TRBV7-2 and TRBJ2-7, with 7 bases aligning to TRBD2. The CDR3 sequence is 16 residues long. Germline CDR1 is SGHTA and CDR2 is FQGNSA. V lost 4 bases to trimming and J lost 7 bases; unmatched junction nucleotides: 16. CDR3 protein: CASSSYSGSTVSEQYF. CDR3 sequence (DNA): TGTGCCAGCAGCTCCTATAGCGGGTCGACGGTGAGTGAGCAGTACTTC.

V and J are TRBV6-1 and TRBJ1-1; D is possibly TRBD1 (6 bases). CDR1 MNHNS and CDR2 SASEGT come from the germline V gene. The length of the CDR3 is 11 residues. Trimming removed 0 bases at V and 12 bases at J, with 8 bases between. The CDR3 DNA reads TGTGCCAGCAGTGAAGCAACAGGGACTTTCTTT. This gives the protein CASSEATGTFF.

The rearrangement uses TRBV29-1 and TRBJ2-1; D is uncertain. V lost 4 bases to trimming and J lost 4 bases, with 2 bases between them. Germline V gene data show CDR1 as SQVTM and CDR2 as ANQGSEA. This CDR3 is 10 amino acids long. The CDR3 sequence is CSVAYNEQFF. CDR3 nucleotides: TGCAGCGTTGCATACAATGAGCAGTTCTTC.

The V call is TRBV27, the J call TRBJ1-5, with 7 bases matching TRBD1. Germline CDR1 MNHEY, CDR2 SMNVEV (reference sequence). The CDR3 runs to 17 residues. Trimming removed 6 bases from V and 0 bases from J; junction bases left unmatched: 11. CDR3 nucleotide sequence: TGTGCCAGCAGGAAGTTAATGGACAGGAATAGCAATCAGCCCCAGCATTTT. This sequence encodes CASRKLMDRNSNQPQHF.

The chain uses TRBV7-9 and TRBJ1-5, with TRBD1 matching 10 bases. CDR1 SEHNR and CDR2 FQNEAQ come from the germline V gene (reference sequence). J was trimmed by 6 bases and V by 5 bases; bases with no gene match: 13. This CDR3 has 17 residues. This CDR3 is CASSRGQGSFGGQPQHF. The CDR3 coding sequence is TGTGCCAGCAGCAGGGGACAGGGGAGCTTTGGTGGTCAGCCCCAGCATTTT. The full variable domain, its missing parts supplied by reference TRBV7-9 and TRBJ1-5, is DTGVSQNPRHKITKRGQNVTFRCDPISEHNRLYWYRQTLGQGPEFLTYFQNEAQLEKSRLLSDRFSAERPKGSFSTLEIQRTEQGDSAMYLCASSRGQGSFGGQPQHFGDGTRLSIL.

The chain employs TRBV11-2 and TRBJ1-5, with D tentatively TRBD1 (6 bases). Per the germline V gene, CDR1 is SGHAT and CDR2 is FQNNGV. V shed 5 bases and J shed 0 bases, with 11 bases lying between them. The CDR3 has 15 amino acids. The CDR3 nucleotides are TGTGCCAGCAGCCTGACAGGCGGTAGCAATCAGCCCCAGCATTTT. Translated: CASSLTGGSNQPQHF. Supplemented by reference TRBV11-2 and TRBJ1-5, the full variable domain reads EAGVAQSPRYKIIEKRQSVAFWCNPISGHATLYWYQQILGQGPKLLIQFQNNGVVDDSQLPKDRFSAERLKGVDSTLKIQPAKLEDSAVYLCASSLTGGSNQPQHFGDGTRLSIL.

This clone was seen once. The J gene is TRBJ2-3, the V gene TRBV21-1; the D call in the table, TRBD1, was not verified against the DNA. TRBV21-1 is a pseudogene locus. The CDR3 sequence is 24 residues long. The CDR3 DNA sequence: TGTGCCAGCAGCAAAGAGGGGCCAGGGCCTGGCGGTCTGCCCCGATGTCAAGGCACAGATACGCAGTATTTT. It is translated as CASSKEGPGPGGLPRCQGTDTQYF.

This sequence joins TRBV9 and TRBJ1-1; a possible D gene is TRBD1 (5 bases). Germline V gene sequence: CDR1 SGDLS, CDR2 YYNGEE. CDR3 length: 15 residues. V lost 4 bases and J lost 8, with 21 bases in between. For the CDR3, the DNA is TGTGCCAGCAGCCTTAGCGGGGGGAGAGGAACGGAAGCTTTCTTT. This translates into CASSLSGGRGTEAFF.

This clone was picked up a small number of times. The chain links TRBV11-2 to TRBJ2-5; 7 positions match TRBD1. CDR3 length equals 15 residues. Germline CDR1 and CDR2: SGHAT and FQNNGV. Unmatched junction bases numbered 8, after V lost 6 bases and J lost 1 base. This CDR3 reads CASSPRTGLQETQYF. CDR3 nucleotide sequence: TGTGCCAGCAGTCCTCGGACAGGACTCCAAGAGACCCAGTACTTC.